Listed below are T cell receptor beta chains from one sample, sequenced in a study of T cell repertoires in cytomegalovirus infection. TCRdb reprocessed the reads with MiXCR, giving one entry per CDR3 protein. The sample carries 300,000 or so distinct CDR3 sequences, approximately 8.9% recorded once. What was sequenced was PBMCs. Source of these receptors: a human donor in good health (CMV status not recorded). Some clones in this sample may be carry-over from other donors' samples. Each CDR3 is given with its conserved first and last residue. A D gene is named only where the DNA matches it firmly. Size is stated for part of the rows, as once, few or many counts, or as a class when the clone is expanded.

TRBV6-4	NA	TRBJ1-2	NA	TGTGCCAGCAGTGACACTGGGGCTGGCTACACCTTC	CASSDTGAGYTF
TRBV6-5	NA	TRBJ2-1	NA	TGTGCCAGCAGTTACTCGAACGCCAATGAGCAGTTCTTC	CASSYSNANEQFF
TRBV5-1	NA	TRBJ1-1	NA	TGCGCCAGCAGCGCCGCTAGAGAAGCTTTCTTT	CASSAAREAFF
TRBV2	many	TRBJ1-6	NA	TGTGCCAGAAGACAGTCTAATTCACCCCTCCACTTT	CARRQSNSPLHF
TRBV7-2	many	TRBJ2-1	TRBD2	TGTGCCAGCAGTTGGACTAGTTACAATGAGCAGTTCTTC	CASSWTSYNEQFF
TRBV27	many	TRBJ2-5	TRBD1	TGTGCCAGCAGTTTATACCAGGGACAGGGGGCAGAGACCCAGTACTTC	CASSLYQGQGAETQYF
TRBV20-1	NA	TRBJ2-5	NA	TGCAGTGCTAGGGGTGAACAAGAGACCCAGTACTTC	CSARGEQETQYF
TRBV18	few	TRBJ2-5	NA	TGTGCCAGCTCACCCGCCGGGATCAAAGAGACCCAGTACTTC	CASSPAGIKETQYF
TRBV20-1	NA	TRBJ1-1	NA	TGCAGTGCCCCTACTGCGGGGATAAACACTGAAGCTTTCTTT	CSAPTAGINTEAFF
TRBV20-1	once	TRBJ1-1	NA	TGCAGTGCTAGGGGCTTCATGAACACTGAAGCTTTCTTT	CSARGFMNTEAFF